Shown below are 10 T cell receptor beta chains from a single sample sequenced in a study of shared clonotypes between healthy human individuals. Profiled with immunoSEQ multiplex PCR; TCRdb holds only in-frame clones, not every one. Of over a million clones in the sample, 75% to 80% were seen once. The sequencing sample was made of memory CD4+ T cells from PBMCs. Subset in this sample: CD45RA-negative fraction. The receptors here all came from a man between 18 and 35 years old in good health. Some clones in this sample may be carry-over from other donors' samples.

The chain uses TRBV6-5 and TRBJ1-5; D gene uncertain. Trimming cost V 6 bases and J 10 bases, with 13 bases left between them. This CDR3 has 12 residues. Germline assignment: CDR1 MNHEY and CDR2 SVGAGI. In nucleotides, the CDR3 is TGTGCCAGCAGAAGTAGGATCAGCCCCCAGCATTTT. Its translation is CASRSRISPQHF.

Turning to this clone: Since a far larger clone is one base different, this is likely a read error. The chain joins TRBV30 to TRBJ2-7; 7 nucleotides agree with TRBD2. Looked up from germline, CDR1 is GTSNPN and CDR2 is SVGIG (reference sequence). The CDR3 runs to 13 residues. The CDR3 region is CAWSVLGDYEQCF. The CDR3 DNA sequence: TGTGCCTGGAGTGTACTGGGGGACTACGAGCAGTGCTTC.

With respect to this clone: This likely came from a read error, as a far larger clone is one base away. The genes are TRBV19 and TRBJ2-7; 7 nucleotides align to TRBD2. Germline V gene data show CDR1 as LNHDA and CDR2 as SQIVND (reference sequence). The junction had 10 bases not matched to a gene; V was cut back by 11 bases and J by 6 bases. This CDR3 spans 12 amino acids. CDR3 sequence: CAGGTTASEQYF. CDR3 nucleotide sequence: TGTGCCGGTGGGACTACCGCTTCCGAGCAGTACTTC.

The chain employs TRBV5-4 and TRBJ2-7; D ambiguous. Germline CDR1 SGHNT, CDR2 YYREEE (reference sequence). The CDR3 loop spans 16 amino acids. Between the trimmed V and J ends, which lost 0 bases and 0 bases, there was a span of 13 bases. CDR3: CASSLDVTASSYEQYF. The CDR3 DNA reads as TGTGCCAGCAGCTTGGACGTGACGGCGAGCTCCTACGAGCAGTACTTC. Together with reference TRBV5-4 and TRBJ2-7, the CDR3 gives the full variable domain: ETGVTQSPTHLIKTRGQQVTLRCSSQSGHNTVSWYQQALGQGPQFIFQYYREEENGRGNFPPRFSGLQFPNYSSELNVNALELDDSALYLCASSLDVTASSYEQYFGPGTRLTVT.

The chain uses TRBV5-1 and TRBJ2-7; D not certain. CDR3 size: 14 residues. V was pared by 2 bases and J by 0 bases, with 9 bases between. Germline V gene lookup returns CDR1 SGHRS and CDR2 YFSETQ. The CDR3 sequence: CASSLESRSYEQYF. The CDR3 DNA reads TGCGCCAGCAGCTTAGAGAGCCGCTCCTACGAGCAGTACTTC.

Points on this clone: At the DNA level, this CDR3 is encoded by other sequences in the same sample as well. The gene calls are TRBV30 and TRBJ2-5; the match to TRBD1 covers 7 bases. Trimming at V came to 3 bases and at J to 5 bases, leaving 3 bases not matched to a gene. CDR3 length equals 12 residues. CDR1 and CDR2 (germline): GTSNPN, SVGIG (reference sequence). The CDR3 protein is CAWRGGGETQYF. CDR3 DNA: TGTGCCTGGAGAGGGGGCGGGGAGACCCAGTACTTC. Combining the CDR3 with reference TRBV30 and TRBJ2-5 gives the whole variable domain SQTIHQWPATLVQPVGSPLSLECTVEGTSNPNLYWYRQAAGRGLQLLFYSVGIGQISSEVPQNLSASRPQDRQFILSSKKLLLSDSGFYLCAWRGGGETQYFGPGTRLLVL.

This clone has a single count. A far more abundant clone sits one base away, making this likely a read error. The chain combines TRBV2 with TRBJ2-5; a weak D match, TRBD2 (5 bases). The tail of the sequence fits TRBJ2-7 better, so the J call may be wrong. CDR1 and CDR2 from the germline V gene are SNHLY and FYNNEI. This CDR3 has 20 residues. This chain's CDR3 is CASSIEVRETNPSRLYEQYF. The CDR3 nucleotides read TGTGCCAGCAGTATTGAGGTGAGAGAGACTAATCCCTCCCGACTCTACGAGCAGTACTTC.

The chain is built from TRBV2 and TRBJ1-2; TRBD1 aligns across 7 bases. Germline V gives CDR1 SNHLY, CDR2 FYNNEI. Trimming took 6 bases from V and 2 from J; bases not matched to a gene: 3. The CDR3 runs to 13 residues. In DNA, the CDR3 is TGTGCCAGCAGGGGGACAGCGAACTATGGCTACACCTTC. Protein sequence: CASRGTANYGYTF. The variable domain in full, completed from reference TRBV2 and TRBJ1-2, reads EPEVTQTPSHQVTQMGQEVILRCVPISNHLYFYWYRQILGQKVEFLVSFYNNEISEKSEIFDDQFSVERPDGSNFTLKIRSTKLEDSAMYFCASRGTANYGYTFGSGTRLTVV.

The table lists this clone with a count of one. This sequence joins TRBV2 and TRBJ2-1, with a weak D call TRBD2 (6 bases). This CDR3 contains 14 residues. Germline loops: CDR1 SNHLY, CDR2 FYNNEI. The ends were cut back, 5 bases at V and 2 bases at J, with 10 bases in the middle. The DNA for the CDR3 is TGTGCCAGCAGTTATAGCGGAACCTACAATGAGCAGTTCTTC. Protein sequence: CASSYSGTYNEQFF. Combining the CDR3 with reference TRBV2 and TRBJ2-1 gives the whole variable domain EPEVTQTPSHQVTQMGQEVILRCVPISNHLYFYWYRQILGQKVEFLVSFYNNEISEKSEIFDDQFSVERPDGSNFTLKIRSTKLEDSAMYFCASSYSGTYNEQFFGPGTRLTVL.

The chain employs TRBV6-5 and TRBJ2-7; D gene ambiguous. The CDR3 is 14 amino acids. Germline V gene data show CDR1 as MNHEY and CDR2 as SVGAGI. V gave up 0 bases and J gave up 2 bases, with 8 bases separating them. The CDR3: CASSYSRHTYEQYF. In nucleotides, the CDR3 is TGTGCCAGCAGTTACTCGCGACATACCTACGAGCAGTACTTC.